The source of this T cell receptor (beta chain) is a study of CD8 T cells in ankylosing spondylitis. The study, taken as a whole, reports: Relatively scarce in peripheral blood, disease-linked clones were CD8+. Disease-linked clones were reportedly significantly enriched in matched ankylosing spondylitis synovial fluid. Fewer than 10 highly homologous variants formed a TCR beta motif that appeared characteristic of ankylosing spondylitis blood.

With 0 bases clipped from V and 4 bases from J, the junction kept 10 bases outside the gene matches. The CDR3 totals 16 residues. Germline CDR1 is DFQATT and CDR2 is SNEGSKA (reference sequence). This clonotype was counted between two and nine times. Its matching antigen is unknown. Making use of molecular barcodes, quantitative 5'-RACE generated TCR beta libraries. A single record per CDR3 protein comes from TCRdb applying MiXCR to the 5' RACE reads. The repertoire holds about 250,000 distinct CDR3 sequences, with roughly a third as singletons. This clonotype originated in a male donor with ankylosing spondylitis or in good health (not recorded which). Sequenced: blood, either unsorted or a sorted T cell fraction (not recorded which). The chain has TRBV20-1 and TRBJ2-5; 8 bases fit TRBD2. The CDR3: CSARDFGGGYVETQYF. In nucleotides, the CDR3 is TGCAGTGCTAGAGATTTCGGCGGGGGGTATGTAGAGACCCAGTACTTC.